This T cell receptor beta chain derives from a study of molecular identifiers for immune sequencing clone quantification (dated by TCRdb to the late 2010s). Regarding the research as a whole: For a replicate experiment, the RNA from either around 20,000 or 99,000 naive CD8 T cells was divided into five aliquots, and four of those aliquots went on to sequencing. The study was a methods study using CD8 T cells to benchmark molecular-identifier clustering-based TCR repertoire sequencing (MIDCIRS) and TCR RNA copy counting.

This clonotype was recorded many times. Its antigen target is currently unknown. Base qualities are not provided; no much larger clone lies one nucleotide away. Summary of the overall study and its limitations: The naive libraries included spiked-in Jurkat TCR RNA (under eleven copies' worth), and this Jurkat TCR RNA is not part of the donor repertoire. In CMV-specific effector cells, over 97% of molecules were held by clones above 20 RNA copies, whereas under 1% of molecules were held by such clones in naive cells. Spiked-in Jurkat TCR RNA equivalent to a single cell was reported to be detectable even among one million naive CD8 T cells. Without barcode sub-clustering, chimeric consensus sequences inflated TCR diversity; chimeras reached as high as 47%. Highly expanded clone sizes could be underestimated if identical TCR molecules share a barcode. About 3 recovered TCR RNA copies per cell were obtained by modeling, versus about 9.7 by digital PCR, implying a capture efficiency of 25% to 30%.

Libraries of naive CD8 T cells were built from around 20,000 to 1,000,000 sorted cells, with 10%, 30% or 50% of the purified RNA used. Naive CD8 T cells were FACS-sorted as CD8+CD4-CCR7+CD45RA+ on a BD FACSAria II into RLT Plus buffer. Detection sensitivity was tested by spiking Jurkat RNA equal to ten or so TCR copies' worth into samples containing roughly 17,000-1,100,000 naive CD8 T cells. Enrichment of CD8 T cells was performed with RosetteSep CD8+ T Cell Enrichment Cocktail and Ficoll-Paque, after which ACK red cell lysis was carried out. The method behind the library was PCR. Sequencing relied on an Illumina HiSeq 4000. Bulk TCR libraries were made following a previously described method, with the TCR primers given in Table S5. The Qiagen AllPrep DNA/RNA kit was used to purify total RNA. Reads from multiple sequencing runs of the same library were pooled before analysis. For the original study's pipeline: Only reads with exact TCR constant sequence were kept, trimmed to 150 nt, and grouped by their 12-nt molecular barcodes. Reads in each barcode group were sub-clustered using a 15% Levenshtein threshold, and a quality-weighted consensus sequence was built for each RNA molecule. Non-functional sequences were discarded, and so were lower-count sequences lying one edit away from another sequence. Based on a fit of two negative binomial distributions, barcode sub-clusters having less than 20% of the maximum read count were discarded. TCRdb trimmed public reads at Q25 via fastp, called clones via MiXCR and kept in-frame beta chains. Rows are unified per CDR3 protein, each entry keeping the most common DNA and genes. None of the V and J calls come from the authors' own analysis; TCRdb made them. The sample data list 60,000 to 70,000 distinct CDR3 sequences, and 15% to 20% of these were observed just once. Of the sample, 1.5% falls within the top ten clones.

The V end gives up 5 bases and the J end 6 bases, leaving 9 bases in the junction not matched to a gene. The germline V gene (reference sequence) sets CDR1 to LGHDT and CDR2 to YNNKEL. The CDR3 starts with the cysteine, ends with the phenylalanine, and has 15 residues. The only DNA kept is the CDR3, 45 bases in frame from the first base. Sequencing input: naive CD8+ T cells from blood, with Jurkat cell RNA spiked in. Interpreted using the paper, the cell subset or site label stands for: FACS-sorted CD8+CD4-CCR7+CD45RA+ naive T cells. The chain couples TRBV3-1 to TRBJ2-7, and TRBD2 aligns with 11 junction nucleotides. This clonotype was sampled from a human donor in good health. Some libraries in this study had Jurkat cell RNA spiked in. CDR3 reads: CASSWRLAGPLEQYF. The nucleotide sequence reads as follows: TGTGCCAGCAGCTGGCGACTAGCGGGGCCTCTCGAGCAGTACTTC.